This T cell receptor beta chain was sequenced during a study of response to subunit inactivated influenza vaccine. One entry per CDR3 protein, called by TCRdb with MiXCR from the RT-PCR reads. This sample has 150,000 to 200,000 distinct CDR3 sequences, with roughly 12% found just once. Germline lookup yields CDR1 MNHEY and CDR2 SVGAGI. Trimming shortened V by 7 bases and J by 6 bases, and 13 bases separated the two germline ends. CDR3 length equals 12 residues. A further study also used this sample, focusing on T cells expressing NK-cell markers. That work adds: 5'RACE template switching with UMIs produced the TCR beta cDNA. In a group of five to seven donors, dominant NKG2C+ clonotypes represented about 1.0-7.5% of CD8+ T cells.

The sequence came from a middle-aged man who received an inactivated influenza vaccine. This chain connects TRBV6-5 to TRBJ2-7, with TRBD2 as a possible D gene (5 bases). Sequences were derived from CD8+ T cells sorted from PBMCs, sampled 11 to 12 days after vaccination. CDR3 coding DNA: TGTGCCAGCAATCCGGGGTACGGCGAGCAGTACTTC. It codes for CASNPGYGEQYF.